The 9 T cell receptor beta chains given below trace back to one sample, sequenced in a study of blood T cell repertoires in COVID-19. Profiled with immunoSEQ multiplex PCR; TCRdb holds only in-frame clones, not every one. The sample consists of about 400,000 clones, 88% of them appearing once. Sequencing was performed on PBMCs or T cells enriched from blood (not recorded which). The origin of the receptors is a woman aged 25 to 39 with acute COVID-19.

About this clone itself: Germline is not matched at one junction end, which may reflect a read error. This sequence joins TRBV29-1 and TRBJ1-2; 11 bases are shared with TRBD1. The CDR3 runs 14 residues. Per germline, CDR1 SQVTM and CDR2 ANQGSEA. The CDR3 loop is CSVEGTGGGYGYTF. CDR3 in DNA: TGCAGCGTCGAAGGGACAGGGGGAGGTTATGGCTACACCTTC.

V and J are TRBV30 and TRBJ1-2, with 8 bases matching TRBD1. CDR1 GTSNPN and CDR2 SVGIG come from the germline V gene (reference sequence). V lost 5 bases and J lost 4; bases outside the gene matches: 9. This CDR3 comprises 14 residues. This CDR3 reads CAWSTGGAGYGYTF. CDR3 DNA: TGTGCCTGGTCCACAGGGGGGGCAGGCTATGGCTACACCTTC.

The chain couples TRBV4-1 to TRBJ1-1; D is undetermined. CDR1 is MGHRA, CDR2 YSYEKL, per germline. This CDR3 has 14 residues. Trimming removed 1 base at V and 2 bases at J, with 8 bases between. In DNA form, the CDR3 reads TGCGCCAGCAGCCAAGTCCCTCTTAACACTGAAGCTTTCTTT. This sequence encodes CASSQVPLNTEAFF.

The rearrangement uses TRBV4-1 and TRBJ1-6, with 10 positions matching TRBD1. Germline CDR1 and CDR2: MGHRA and YSYEKL. The CDR3 contains 15 residues. V gave up 1 base and J gave up 9 bases; unmatched junction bases: 3. CDR3 amino acids: CASSQAGQGTSPLHF. The CDR3 DNA is TGCGCCAGCAGCCAAGCGGGACAGGGGACTTCACCCCTCCACTTT.

V usage is TRBV3-1 (or the pseudogene TRBV3-2) and J usage is TRBJ2-5; the D gene is possibly TRBD1 (6 bases). V was shortened by 0 bases and J by 5 bases, with 16 bases between the two germline ends. Germline V gene sequence: CDR1 LGHDT, CDR2 YNNKEL (reference sequence). CDR3 size: 16 residues. CDR3 in amino acids: CASSQDSFRGKETQYF. CDR3 in DNA: TGTGCCAGCAGCCAAGACAGCTTCAGGGGTAAGGAGACCCAGTACTTC.

The chain links TRBV30 to TRBJ2-5, with D possibly TRBD2 on 5 matching bases. V was shortened by 3 bases and J by 0 bases, with 14 bases between the two germline ends. The CDR3 spans 15 residues. Germline CDR1 and CDR2: GTSNPN and SVGIG (reference sequence). As DNA, the CDR3 is TGTGCCTGGAGCCACGACGGAGGTTACCAAGAGACCCAGTACTTC. Translating it yields CAWSHDGGYQETQYF.

The rearrangement joins TRBV5-1 to TRBJ2-1; weak D call: TRBD1 (6 bases). The CDR3 is 14 amino acids. Trimming shortened V by 4 bases and J by 10 bases, and 18 bases separated the two germline ends. The V gene's germline CDR1 is SGHRS and CDR2 YFSETQ. CDR3 residues: CASSPDSISHEQFF. The CDR3 DNA follows: TGCGCCAGCAGCCCGGACAGCATTTCGCACGAGCAGTTCTTC.

The CDR3 region is CASSKTGGSGANVLTF. DNA for the CDR3: TGTGCCAGCAGTAAAACAGGGGGCTCTGGGGCCAACGTCCTGACTTTC. V and J are TRBV7-3 and TRBJ2-6, with 8 bases that match TRBD1. Losses at the gene ends were 6 bases for V and 0 bases for J; bases not matched to a gene: 4. Germline V gene data show CDR1 as SGHTA and CDR2 as FQGTGA. The CDR3 has 16 amino acids.

This chain links TRBV24-1 with TRBJ1-2; 10 nucleotides agree with TRBD1. The CDR3 runs 17 residues. Trimming took 4 bases from V and 7 from J; bases not matched to a gene: 14. Germline values: CDR1 KGHDR, CDR2 SFDVKD. CDR3 DNA: TGTGCCACCAGTGACTTCTCCAACTCCGGGACAGGGGTTGGCTACACCTTC. Translating it yields CATSDFSNSGTGVGYTF.